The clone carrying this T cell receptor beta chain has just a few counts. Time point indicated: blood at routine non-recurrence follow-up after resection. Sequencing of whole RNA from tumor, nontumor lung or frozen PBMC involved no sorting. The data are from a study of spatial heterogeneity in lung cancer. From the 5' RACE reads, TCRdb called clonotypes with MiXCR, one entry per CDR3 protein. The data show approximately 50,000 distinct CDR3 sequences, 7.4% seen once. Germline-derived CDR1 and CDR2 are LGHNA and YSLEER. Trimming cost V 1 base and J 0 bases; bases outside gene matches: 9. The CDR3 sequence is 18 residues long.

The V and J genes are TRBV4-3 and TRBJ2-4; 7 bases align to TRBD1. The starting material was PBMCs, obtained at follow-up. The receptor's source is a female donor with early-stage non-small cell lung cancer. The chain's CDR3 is CASSQVGQGEIAKNIQYF. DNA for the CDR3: TGCGCCAGCAGCCAAGTCGGTCAGGGGGAAATAGCCAAAAACATTCAGTACTTC.